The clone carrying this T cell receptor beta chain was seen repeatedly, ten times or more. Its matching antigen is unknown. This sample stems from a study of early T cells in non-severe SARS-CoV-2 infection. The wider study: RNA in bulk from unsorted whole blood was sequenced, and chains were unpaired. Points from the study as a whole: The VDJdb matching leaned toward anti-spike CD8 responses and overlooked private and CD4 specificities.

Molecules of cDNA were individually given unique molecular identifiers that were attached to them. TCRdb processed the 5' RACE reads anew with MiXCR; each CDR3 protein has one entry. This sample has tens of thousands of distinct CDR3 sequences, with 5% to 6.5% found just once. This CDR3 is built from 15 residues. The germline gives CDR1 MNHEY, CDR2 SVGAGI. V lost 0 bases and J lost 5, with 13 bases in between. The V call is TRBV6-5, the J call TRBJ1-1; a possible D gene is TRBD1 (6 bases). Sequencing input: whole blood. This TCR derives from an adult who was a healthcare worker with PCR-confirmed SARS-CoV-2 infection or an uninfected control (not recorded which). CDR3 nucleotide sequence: TGTGCCAGCAGTTACTCCGGGGGGCGAGGGACTGAAGCTTTCTTT. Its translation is CASSYSGGRGTEAFF.